Following are 20 T cell receptor beta chains from one sample sequenced in a study of cytomegalovirus exposure and HLA in healthy donors. The primer mix had 60 Vbeta and 13 Jbeta primers. Generated by immunoSEQ multiplex PCR, the TCRdb table keeps only in-frame clones and is missing some. The sample yields 120,000 to 150,000 clones, around 79% seen once. Sequenced input: PBMCs. The origin of the receptors is a woman between 35 and 50 years old in good health and CMV-seropositive.

The chain combines TRBV30 with TRBJ1-5; TRBD1 is a possible D gene (6 bases). The V gene's germline CDR1 is GTSNPN and CDR2 SVGIG (reference sequence). The CDR3 spans 13 residues. V lost 3 bases to trimming and J lost 3 bases, with 9 bases between them. Written as DNA, the CDR3 is TGTGCCTGGAGCCGGACAGCCAATCAGCCCCAGCATTTT. Protein sequence: CAWSRTANQPQHF.

The gene calls are TRBV6-6 and TRBJ2-3, with D tentatively TRBD1 (6 bases). The CDR3 contains 16 residues. The germline gives CDR1 MNHNY, CDR2 SVGAGI (reference sequence). Trimming stripped 5 bases from V and 0 bases from J, with 15 bases between. The CDR3 region has the DNA TGTGCCAGCAGTGGACGACAGGCAGCTAGCACAGATACGCAGTATTTT. Its translation: CASSGRQAASTDTQYF.

This clone was counted between two and nine times. The J gene is TRBJ1-1, the V gene TRBV5-1, with 9 bases aligning to TRBD1. Germline-derived CDR1 and CDR2 are SGHRS and YFSETQ. The CDR3 totals 17 residues. V trimming: 5 bases; J trimming: 4 bases; junction bases outside the gene matches: 15. CDR3 loop: CASRNSGTGRFGTEAFF. The DNA of the CDR3 is TGCGCCAGCAGAAATTCCGGGACAGGGCGGTTTGGCACTGAAGCTTTCTTT. Filled out from reference TRBV5-1 and TRBJ1-1, the complete variable domain reads KAGVTQTPRYLIKTRGQQVTLSCSPISGHRSVSWYQQTPGQGLQFLFEYFSETQRNKGNFPGRFSGRQFSNSRSEMNVSTLELGDSALYLCASRNSGTGRFGTEAFFGQGTRLTVV.

V and J are TRBV28 and TRBJ1-5; a possible D gene is TRBD1 (5 bases). Germline CDR1 and CDR2: MDHEN and SYDVKM. The CDR3 is 14 amino acids. The V end was cut by 6 bases, the J end by 7 bases, with 16 bases between. The CDR3 bases are TGTGCCAGCAGCCCCCGGTCAGGGTTGCAGCCCCAGCATTTT. Translating it yields CASSPRSGLQPQHF.

This chain connects TRBV9 to TRBJ1-3; possible D gene TRBD1, 5 bases. Germline CDR1 SGDLS, CDR2 YYNGEE. V lost 3 bases and J lost 3, with 13 bases in between. This CDR3 is built from 15 residues. In DNA, the CDR3 is TGTGCCAGCAGCGCCGCAGGGCTCGGTGGAAACACCATATATTTT. Protein: CASSAAGLGGNTIYF.

The chain is built from TRBV6-1 and TRBJ1-2; no definite D call. The CDR3 runs 15 residues. V gave up 5 bases and J gave up 5 bases, with 18 bases separating them. Germline V CDR1 and CDR2: MNHNS, SASEGT. CDR3 in amino acids: CASSKDELRTYGYTF. CDR3 in DNA: TGTGCCAGCAGTAAAGACGAATTACGGACTTATGGCTACACCTTC.

This clone was seen a handful of times. The chain is built from TRBV5-5 and TRBJ1-5; no clear D. The V end lost 0 bases, the J end lost 3 bases, and 10 bases lay between the germline ends. The germline gives CDR1 SGHKS, CDR2 YYEKEE (reference sequence). This CDR3 has 15 residues. The CDR3 DNA reads as TGTGCCAGCAGCTTGGGGCTAGCGTACAATCAGCCCCAGCATTTT. Translation: CASSLGLAYNQPQHF.

A word on this clone: Other DNA sequences within the sample encode an identical CDR3. The rearrangement links TRBV5-1 to TRBJ1-1; 7 bases line up with TRBD1. Trimming removed 2 bases from V and 1 base from J; junction bases left unmatched: 2. Germline V lookup: CDR1 SGHRS, CDR2 YFSETQ. The CDR3 runs to 14 residues. CDR3 sequence reads: CASSLGQANTEAFF. The CDR3 DNA is TGCGCCAGCAGCTTAGGACAGGCGAACACTGAAGCTTTCTTT. Combining the CDR3 with reference TRBV5-1 and TRBJ1-1 gives the whole variable domain KAGVTQTPRYLIKTRGQQVTLSCSPISGHRSVSWYQQTPGQGLQFLFEYFSETQRNKGNFPGRFSGRQFSNSRSEMNVSTLELGDSALYLCASSLGQANTEAFFGQGTRLTVV.

V usage is TRBV5-1 and J usage is TRBJ2-7; TRBD2 matches at 12 bases. The junction had 8 bases not matched to a gene; V was cut back by 1 base and J by 0 bases. Germline CDR1 SGHRS, CDR2 YFSETQ. This CDR3 has 18 amino acids. The CDR3 DNA sequence: TGCGCCAGCAGCTTGCGAGGGACTAGCGGGTCAAACTCCTACGAGCAGTACTTC. It yields the protein CASSLRGTSGSNSYEQYF.

J is TRBJ1-5 and V is TRBV7-3; weak D call: TRBD1 (5 bases). CDR3 length: 16 residues. The ends were cut back, 4 bases at V and 5 bases at J, with 18 bases in the middle. The germline V gene has CDR1 SGHTA and CDR2 FQGTGA. The CDR3 nucleotides read TGTGCCAGCAGCTGTAGACGGACAAATTATGATCAGCCCCAGCATTTT. Its protein is CASSCRRTNYDQPQHF.

The chain joins TRBV10-3 to TRBJ2-5; 7 bases line up with TRBD1. V lost 7 bases, J lost 1 base, and 3 bases stayed unmatched. Germline-derived CDR1 and CDR2 are ENHRY and SYGVKD. This CDR3 contains 13 residues. The CDR3 is CAINRGSQETQYF. The CDR3 region has the DNA TGTGCCATCAACAGGGGAAGCCAAGAGACCCAGTACTTC.

The rearrangement links TRBV19 to TRBJ2-1, with D perhaps matching TRBD2 (5 bases). V gave up 6 bases and J gave up 3 bases, with 21 bases separating them. The CDR3 is made up of 17 amino acids. The germline gives CDR1 LNHDA, CDR2 SQIVND (reference sequence). DNA for the CDR3: TGTGCCAGTAGCTCCCCTTGGGGAGACTCGATCTACAATGAGCAGTTCTTC. It yields the protein CASSSPWGDSIYNEQFF. The variable domain in full, completed from reference TRBV19 and TRBJ2-1, reads DGGITQSPKYLFRKEGQNVTLSCEQNLNHDAMYWYRQDPGQGLRLIYYSQIVNDFQKGDIAEGYSVSREKKESFPLTVTSAQKNPTAFYLCASSSPWGDSIYNEQFFGPGTRLTVL.

The table lists this clone with a few counts. CDR3 sequence: CASSGQGMVEQYF. CDR3 nucleotides: TGTGCCAGCAGCGGACAGGGTATGGTCGAGCAGTACTTC. The genes are TRBV6-1 and TRBJ2-7, with 8 bases lining up with TRBD1. The length of the CDR3 is 13 residues. J was trimmed by 6 bases and V by 6 bases; bases with no gene match: 7. CDR1 is MNHNS, CDR2 SASEGT, per germline.

The V call is TRBV5-1, the J call TRBJ1-6; D is unclear. This CDR3 has 17 residues. Germline values: CDR1 SGHRS, CDR2 YFSETQ. V was shortened by 0 bases and J by 8 bases, with 18 bases between the two germline ends. CDR3 DNA sequence: TGCGCCAGCAGCTTGGGGAGGGTAGCCTCCGGGGATTCACCCCTCCACTTT. Residues: CASSLGRVASGDSPLHF.

The chain joins TRBV27 to TRBJ2-1; a weak D match, TRBD2 (6 bases). The ends were cut back, 2 bases at V and 15 bases at J, with 11 bases in the middle. The CDR3 sequence is 11 residues long. Germline V gene lookup returns CDR1 MNHEY and CDR2 SMNVEV (reference sequence). The CDR3 DNA reads TGTGCCAGCAGTTTAGGGACTGTGCGGTTCTTC. As protein: CASSLGTVRFF.

V is TRBV9 and J is TRBJ2-3; 8 bases match TRBD2. Germline V gene sequence: CDR1 SGDLS, CDR2 YYNGEE. The CDR3 spans 14 residues. V shed 3 bases, J shed 4 bases, and the junction held 4 bases outside the gene matches. CDR3 sequence (DNA): TGTGCCAGCAGCGCTTCGGGGGGGGCAGATACGCAGTATTTT. Translation: CASSASGGADTQYF.

This clone is a singleton in its sample. The CDR3 coding sequence is TGTGCCAGCAGTCCCACGGACAGGGGCTATAATTCACCCCTCCACTTT. Translating gives CASSPTDRGYNSPLHF. This chain uses TRBV28 with TRBJ1-6, with TRBD1 matching 9 bases. The CDR3 has 16 residues. V lost 5 bases and J lost 3; bases outside the gene matches: 5. Germline V gene sequence: CDR1 MDHEN, CDR2 SYDVKM.

The chain joins TRBV18 to TRBJ2-3; 10 bases line up with TRBD2. CDR3 size: 15 residues. CDR1 is KGHSH and CDR2 is LQKENI in the germline V gene. V lost 3 bases to trimming and J lost 7 bases; unmatched junction nucleotides: 7. CDR3 loop: CASSPIQAGGNTQYF. Written as DNA, the CDR3 is TGTGCCAGCTCACCCATTCAAGCGGGGGGGAATACGCAGTATTTT.

This chain uses TRBV27 with TRBJ1-3; no clear D gene. CDR3 size: 13 residues. The V and J ends lost 4 bases and 11 bases respectively, with 15 bases between them. CDR1 is MNHEY and CDR2 is SMNVEV in the germline V gene (reference sequence). CDR3 in DNA: TGTGCCAGCAGTTCACCCCATTCCCGGGCCATATATTTT. Protein: CASSSPHSRAIYF.

V is TRBV5-4 and J is TRBJ2-5, with 9 bases identical to TRBD1. The CDR3 sequence is 16 residues long. Germline V gives CDR1 SGHNT, CDR2 YYREEE (reference sequence). Trimming removed 3 bases from V and 3 bases from J; junction bases left unmatched: 9. CDR3 in DNA: TGTGCCAGCAGCTGGCAGACAGGGGGGATAAAAGAGACCCAGTACTTC. Its protein product is CASSWQTGGIKETQYF. Full variable domain (remainder filled in from reference TRBV5-4 and TRBJ2-5): ETGVTQSPTHLIKTRGQQVTLRCSSQSGHNTVSWYQQALGQGPQFIFQYYREEENGRGNFPPRFSGLQFPNYSSELNVNALELDDSALYLCASSWQTGGIKETQYFGPGTRLLVL.